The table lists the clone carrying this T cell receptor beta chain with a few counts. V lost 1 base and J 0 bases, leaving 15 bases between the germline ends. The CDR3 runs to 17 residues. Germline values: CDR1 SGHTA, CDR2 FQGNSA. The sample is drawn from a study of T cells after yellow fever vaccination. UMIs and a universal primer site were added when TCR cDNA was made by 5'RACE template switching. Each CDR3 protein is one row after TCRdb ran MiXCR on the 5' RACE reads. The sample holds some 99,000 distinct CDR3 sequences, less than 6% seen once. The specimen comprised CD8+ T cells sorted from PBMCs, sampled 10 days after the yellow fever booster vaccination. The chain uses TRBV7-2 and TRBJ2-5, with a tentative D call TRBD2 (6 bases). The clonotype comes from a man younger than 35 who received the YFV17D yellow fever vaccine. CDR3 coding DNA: TGTGCCAGCAGCTTAGAGTATGCGGGGAGGTACCAAGAGACCCAGTACTTC. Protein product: CASSLEYAGRYQETQYF.